This T cell receptor beta chain was sequenced during a study of shared clonotypes between healthy human individuals (dated by TCRdb to 2020 to 2022). Background on the whole study: The cohort comprised a couple of women and a few men aged 18 to 49 years. To increase sequencing depth and limit assay-specific biases, TCR repertoire library preparation and sequencing were carried out by different laboratories using diverse techniques. To estimate repertoire size and how much clonotype sharing occurs between individuals, the study deeply sequenced the blood TCR repertoires of five or six healthy adults. For each donor, CD4 naive and CD4 memory were each run on three plates, CD8 naive on two plates, and CD8 memory on one plate. Between about 0.8 and 9 billion PBMCs per donor were obtained by leukapheresis.

Here is what the overall study found, with its caveats: Sampling was restricted to blood, and TCR repertoires in tissues likely differ from the TCR repertoires found in blood. The genetic and exposure-history diversity represented was limited by the small number of donors. Larger estimated clonotype richness was generally found for naive subsets than for memory subsets. Higher generation probabilities were observed for clonotypes shared by all four sorted-subset donors than for non-shared clonotypes. Rarefaction of sorted-subset datasets indicated incomplete sequencing despite the large sequencing depth. Sharing across several donors was observed for 5% to 6.5% of naive CD4, under 4% of naive CD8, over 2% of memory CD4, and about 0.4% of memory CD8 clonotypes. Pairwise subsampling led to the expectation that sequencing depth would affect the degree of clonotype sharing among donors.

This clone was detected once. Its antigen remains unidentified. No base qualities exist here, and no much larger clone lies one base off it. The donors were healthy, HIV-negative adults with no recently reported acute infections or vaccinations. Only Caucasian adults living in Nashville, Tennessee, USA were represented among the donors. CD4+ T cells were enriched by magnetic negative selection; naive cells were then positively selected on CD45RA, and the negative fraction formed the memory subset. After blood collection by leukapheresis, PBMCs were isolated using Ficoll-Histopaque density gradient centrifugation and then cryopreserved in the vapor phase of liquid nitrogen. Analytical flow cytometry was used to check the purity and quantity of each magnetically sorted T cell population. From each sorted fraction, genomic DNA was isolated and quantified by UV absorbance on a Nanodrop 2000c. Per the germline V gene, KGHSH is the CDR1 and LQKENI is the CDR2. V is pruned by 3 bases and J by 12 bases, leaving 7 bases of the junction without a gene match. The CDR3 spans 13 residues, from the cysteine through the phenylalanine. The retained sequence is limited to the CDR3, 39 bases, with the frame set at the first base.

Using the deep immunoSEQ assay, multiplex PCR amplified TCR CDR3 regions from genomic DNA. Extracted genomic DNA from each cell subset was distributed evenly across all wells of several immunoSEQ 96-well plates, and each plate was treated as a replicate. For sorted subsets, roughly 200 ng of genomic DNA, equivalent to some 30,000 T cell genomes, went into each replicate PCR. The purified libraries were quantified using a Qubit 3.0 fluorometer, sized with a Bioanalyzer 2100, and then quantified again using the KAPA Library Quantification kit. A separate single-read 150-cycle Illumina NextSeq 550 flow cell was used to sequence each immunoSEQ 96-well plate. The source study handled its data this way. Because the immunoSEQ output held only junctional sequences and lacked quality scores, the filtering could not match the filtering applied to full-length reads. To assign V/J genes and CDR3, sequences were annotated against IMGT germline references using PyIR, a Python wrapper for IgBLAST v1.9. Reads were removed for weak V/J assignments (E-value above 1e-6), missing CDR3, stop codons, out-of-frame junctions, or ambiguous translated residues. V3J clonotypes were defined as sequences sharing an identical inferred V gene, J gene, and CDR3 amino acid sequence. Percentage overlap between repertoires was calculated by dividing the number of shared unique clonotypes by the size of the smaller repertoire. Repertoire richness was assessed with RTK rarefaction, the Chao1 estimator, and Recon v2.1 estimates of unobserved clonotypes. Generation probabilities for all TCRbeta clonotypes obtained by the gDNA method from a handful of donors were computed using OLGA. TCRdb took this table from immuneACCESS and kept in-frame rearrangements with V and J called. Such tables lack part of the clones; where checked against another copy, unresolved V genes explain under half of the gap, and the rest is unexplained. V, J and clone size are those of that table, while D and trimming were read from the DNA. Within this sample are about 2.4 million clones, with under 95% of them counted one time only. The ten biggest clones cover 0.35% to 0.45% of the sample.

The clonotype comes from a man aged 18 to 30 in good health. Some clones in this sample may be carry-over from other donors' samples. The chain employs TRBV18 and TRBJ2-7; 11 of the junction bases match TRBD2. The sample taken for sequencing was naive CD4+ T cells from PBMCs. The meaning of the sample's cell subset or site label: CD45RA+ positively selected. The CDR3 region reads CASSPGTSGSWYF. At the DNA level, the sequence is TGTGCCAGCTCACCCGGGACTAGCGGTTCATGGTACTTC. Full variable domain (CDR3 extended with the reference TRBV18 and TRBJ2-7 proteins): NAGVMQNPRHLVRRRGQEARLRCSPMKGHSHVYWYRQLPEEGLKFMVYLQKENIIDESGMPKERFSAEFPKEGPSILRIQQVVRGDSAAYFCASSPGTSGSWYFGPGTRLTVT.